The 24 T cell receptor beta chains given below trace back to one sample, sequenced in a study of early T cells in non-severe SARS-CoV-2 infection. TCRdb redid the calling of the 5' RACE reads with MiXCR, one entry per CDR3 protein. The sample gives under 50,000 distinct CDR3 sequences, around 6% of which show up once; roughly 4.8% is in the top ten. Sequenced input: whole blood. These receptors were obtained from an adult who was a healthcare worker with PCR-confirmed SARS-CoV-2 infection or an uninfected control (not recorded which).

The sample holds many counts of this clonotype. This chain uses TRBV7-2 with TRBJ1-5; D is unresolved. V lost 4 bases and J 2 bases, leaving 9 bases between the germline ends. Germline V lookup: CDR1 SGHTA, CDR2 FQGNSA. This CDR3 comprises 14 residues. CDR3 sequence: CASSSSGGNQPQHF. Here the CDR3 DNA reads TGTGCCAGCAGCTCCTCCGGGGGCAATCAGCCCCAGCATTTT.

This clonotype was found many times. The chain recombines TRBV27 with TRBJ2-7, with a possible D match to TRBD2 (6 bases). Germline V gives CDR1 MNHEY, CDR2 SMNVEV (reference sequence). Between the trimmed V and J ends, which lost 1 base and 7 bases, there was a span of 17 bases. CDR3 length equals 15 residues. The CDR3 reads CASSLWAGPPGEQYF. The CDR3 coding sequence is TGTGCCAGCAGTTTATGGGCGGGACCTCCGGGGGAGCAGTACTTC.

This clonotype was recorded many times. The chain uses TRBV29-1 and TRBJ1-1; tentatively, D is TRBD1 (5 bases). The CDR3 sequence is 11 residues long. Germline CDR1 is SQVTM and CDR2 is ANQGSEA. Deletions cut 8 bases from V and 13 bases from J, with 20 bases between. CDR3 bases: TGCAGCTCGATTAGGGACTCAAGAGTTTTCTTT. The encoded protein is CSSIRDSRVFF.

The chain uses TRBV24-1 and TRBJ2-1, with D perhaps being TRBD1 or TRBD2 (5 bases each). Germline CDR1 and CDR2: KGHDR and SFDVKD. Trimming pared 2 bases from V and 6 bases from J, leaving 19 bases between. This CDR3 has 17 residues. This chain's CDR3 is CATSDSPSRGVFNEQFF. The CDR3 DNA follows: TGTGCCACCAGTGATTCTCCGTCTCGAGGGGTTTTCAATGAGCAGTTCTTC.

In its sample, this clonotype was seen many times. J is TRBJ1-1 and V is TRBV30, with unresolved D. CDR1 is GTSNPN and CDR2 is SVGIG in the germline V gene (reference sequence). V was clipped by 0 bases and J by 0 bases, with 11 bases between them. The CDR3 runs 15 residues. This chain's CDR3 is CAWSVRKPLNTEAFF. The CDR3 DNA reads TGTGCCTGGAGTGTACGTAAGCCCTTGAACACTGAAGCTTTCTTT.

This clonotype has at least ten counts. The chain joins TRBV2 to TRBJ2-7; D is unclear. Germline V gives CDR1 SNHLY, CDR2 FYNNEI. V was shortened by 8 bases and J by 2 bases, with 7 bases between the two germline ends. CDR3 length equals 11 residues. CDR3 region: CASLGPYEQYF. The DNA of the CDR3 is TGTGCCAGCCTCGGTCCCTACGAGCAGTACTTC.

The chain is built from TRBV2 and TRBJ1-6; D not resolved. Germline values: CDR1 SNHLY, CDR2 FYNNEI. This CDR3 has 13 residues. With 7 bases removed from V and 10 bases from J, the gap between germline ends came to 14 bases. This CDR3 reads CASIGEVGSPLHF. As DNA, the CDR3 is TGTGCCAGCATCGGGGAGGTGGGATCACCCCTCCACTTT.

This clonotype showed up many times. The CDR3 DNA reads as TGTGCCAGTCAGTATAGGGCTAAGGTTCAAGAGTTCTTC. This sequence encodes CASQYRAKVQEFF. The J gene is TRBJ2-1, the V gene TRBV19; unclear D gene. The CDR3 spans 13 residues. Trimming stripped 8 bases from V and 14 bases from J, with 22 bases between. Looked up from germline, CDR1 is LNHDA and CDR2 is SQIVND (reference sequence).

J is TRBJ2-7 and V is TRBV7-8; 13 positions agree with TRBD2. The CDR3 contains 16 residues. Germline V lookup: CDR1 SGHVS, CDR2 FQNEAQ. The V gene end was trimmed by 5 bases and the J gene end by 3 bases; junction bases not matched to a gene: 7. The CDR3 reads CASSRGLAGALYEQYF. CDR3 sequence (DNA): TGTGCCAGCAGCCGTGGACTAGCGGGGGCCCTCTACGAGCAGTACTTC. The complete variable domain, with remaining parts taken from reference TRBV7-8 and TRBJ2-7, reads GAGVSQSPRYKVAKRGQDVALRCDPISGHVSLFWYQQALGQGPEFLTYFQNEAQLDKSGLPSDRFFAERPEGSVSTLKIQRTQQEDSAVYLCASSRGLAGALYEQYFGPGTRLTVT.

This clonotype was found many times. This sequence joins TRBV12-3 or TRBV12-4 and TRBJ1-4; D may be TRBD1 (5 bases). The CDR3 spans 14 residues. Trimming left V 3 bases short and J 5 bases short, with 10 bases between. CDR3 protein: CASSFRDGNEKLFF. CDR3 nucleotides: TGTGCCAGCAGTTTTAGGGACGGCAATGAAAAACTGTTTTTT.

This clonotype was detected a few times. The rearrangement uses TRBV9 and TRBJ2-2, with TRBD1 matching over 7 bases. The V and J ends lost 4 bases and 4 bases, in that order; junction bases with no gene match: 7. This CDR3 contains 15 residues. Looked up from germline, CDR1 is SGDLS and CDR2 is YYNGEE. The CDR3 region has the DNA TGTGCCAGCAGCCCCCGACAGGGCGTCACCGGGGAGCTGTTTTTT. This codes for CASSPRQGVTGELFF.

This clonotype was counted ten times or more. The chain employs TRBV5-1 and TRBJ2-1; D unclear. Deletions cut 1 base from V and 7 bases from J, with 6 bases between. The CDR3 spans 12 residues. Germline V lookup: CDR1 SGHRS, CDR2 YFSETQ. The CDR3 coding sequence is TGCGCCAGCAGCTTGAAGGGTAATGAGCAGTTCTTC. Translation: CASSLKGNEQFF. Together with reference TRBV5-1 and TRBJ2-1, the CDR3 gives the full variable domain: KAGVTQTPRYLIKTRGQQVTLSCSPISGHRSVSWYQQTPGQGLQFLFEYFSETQRNKGNFPGRFSGRQFSNSRSEMNVSTLELGDSALYLCASSLKGNEQFFGPGTRLTVL.

This clonotype has ten or more counts. The chain couples TRBV6-5 to TRBJ2-7; a weak D match, TRBD1 (6 bases). The CDR3 is 14 amino acids. The germline V and J ends were trimmed by 7 bases and 1 base, with 14 bases remaining between them. CDR1 is MNHEY and CDR2 is SVGAGI in the germline V gene. CDR3 region: CASKTPGDSYEQYF. In DNA form, the CDR3 reads TGTGCCAGCAAGACCCCAGGGGATTCCTACGAGCAGTACTTC.

The CDR3 sequence: CASSSENLTTNQPQHF. Written as DNA, the CDR3 is TGTGCCAGCAGCTCGGAGAACCTTACCACCAATCAGCCCCAGCATTTT. The chain links TRBV7-2 to TRBJ1-5; no reliable D call. The CDR3 is 16 amino acids. V was clipped by 4 bases and J by 3 bases, with 16 bases between them. Germline V CDR1 and CDR2: SGHTA, FQGNSA.

This chain connects TRBV11-2 to TRBJ2-7; D is ambiguous. V was shortened by 5 bases and J by 3 bases, with 11 bases between the two germline ends. The CDR3 loop spans 13 amino acids. Germline loops: CDR1 SGHAT, CDR2 FQNNGV. Written as DNA, the CDR3 is TGTGCCAGCAGCCTCGGACCGAACTACGAGCAGTACTTC. This codes for CASSLGPNYEQYF.

This clonotype was picked up many times. The chain carries TRBV2 and TRBJ1-2; no definite D call. The CDR3 contains 13 residues. Germline loops: CDR1 SNHLY, CDR2 FYNNEI. V lost 4 bases, J lost 8 bases, and 14 bases lay in between. The CDR3 sequence is CASSVTGFWGYTF. CDR3 coding DNA: TGTGCCAGCAGTGTGACGGGGTTTTGGGGCTACACCTTC.

This rearrangement joins TRBV3-1 to TRBJ1-2; D may be TRBD1 (6 bases). Trimming took off 1 base at V and 13 bases at J, with 16 bases between the two ends. The length of the CDR3 is 13 residues. The V gene's germline CDR1 is LGHDT and CDR2 YNNKEL (reference sequence). The CDR3 protein is CASSQVAGAPLTF. In DNA, the CDR3 is TGTGCCAGCAGCCAAGTGGCGGGGGCGCCACTCACCTTC.

J is TRBJ1-1 and V is TRBV11-2; TRBD1 matches 7 bases. Germline CDR1 reads SGHAT; CDR2 reads FQNNGV. With V trimmed by 3 bases and J by 0 bases, 7 bases remained unmatched. CDR3 length: 16 residues. Here the CDR3 DNA reads TGTGCCAGCAGCTTTGCAGGGGGTTTTGTGAACACTGAAGCTTTCTTT. This translates into CASSFAGGFVNTEAFF.

In this sample, this clonotype turned up many times. The chain couples TRBV30 to TRBJ1-5; D ambiguous. This CDR3 has 15 amino acids. V was trimmed by 3 bases and J by 3 bases, leaving 15 bases between them. Germline CDR1 reads GTSNPN; CDR2 reads SVGIG (reference sequence). CDR3 nucleotides: TGTGCCTGGAGCACGGGCTCCGGTTACAATCAGCCCCAGCATTTT. This codes for CAWSTGSGYNQPQHF.

There are many counts of this clonotype. The V and J genes are TRBV6-5 and TRBJ1-5; TRBD1 might be the D (5 bases). Per germline, CDR1 MNHEY and CDR2 SVGAGI. V was clipped by 6 bases and J by 4 bases, with 13 bases between them. The CDR3 runs 14 residues. CDR3 protein: CASRMGLPNQPQHF. CDR3 DNA: TGTGCCAGCAGAATGGGGCTGCCGAATCAGCCCCAGCATTTT.

The table lists this clonotype with many counts. The chain employs TRBV11-2 and TRBJ2-1, with 8 bases matching TRBD2. Trimming at V came to 6 bases and at J to 9 bases, leaving 7 bases not matched to a gene. Germline loops: CDR1 SGHAT, CDR2 FQNNGV. This CDR3 region has 13 residues. The CDR3 sequence is CASRPNLAGEQFF. The CDR3 DNA reads as TGTGCCAGCAGACCTAACCTAGCGGGTGAGCAGTTCTTC.

This clonotype was detected only a few times. V usage is TRBV9 and J usage is TRBJ1-3, with D unresolved. The CDR3 has 13 residues. With 0 bases removed from V and 2 bases from J, the gap between germline ends came to 3 bases. Germline V gene sequence: CDR1 SGDLS, CDR2 YYNGEE. CDR3 in DNA: TGTGCCAGCAGCGTAGCGGCTGGAAACACCATATATTTT. It codes for CASSVAAGNTIYF.

The table lists this clonotype with many counts. The DNA is omitted, as the CDR3 cannot be located on it reliably, and the CDR3 follows TCRdb's listing. The rearrangement links TRBV1 to TRBJ1-1; the table's D call of TRBD1 was not tested on the DNA. TRBV1 is a pseudogene segment. The CDR3 spans 17 amino acids, including both terminal residues. CDR3 loop: CTSSANITVGQGTEAFF.

This clonotype was counted many times. V is TRBV7-8 and J is TRBJ2-2; 10 nucleotides line up with TRBD2. Trimming at V came to 2 bases and at J to 3 bases, leaving 6 bases not matched to a gene. Germline values: CDR1 SGHVS, CDR2 FQNEAQ. The CDR3 runs 17 residues. The CDR3 region is CASSLTSGGAHTGELFF. The CDR3 DNA follows: TGTGCCAGCAGCTTAACCAGCGGGGGGGCCCACACCGGGGAGCTGTTTTTT.